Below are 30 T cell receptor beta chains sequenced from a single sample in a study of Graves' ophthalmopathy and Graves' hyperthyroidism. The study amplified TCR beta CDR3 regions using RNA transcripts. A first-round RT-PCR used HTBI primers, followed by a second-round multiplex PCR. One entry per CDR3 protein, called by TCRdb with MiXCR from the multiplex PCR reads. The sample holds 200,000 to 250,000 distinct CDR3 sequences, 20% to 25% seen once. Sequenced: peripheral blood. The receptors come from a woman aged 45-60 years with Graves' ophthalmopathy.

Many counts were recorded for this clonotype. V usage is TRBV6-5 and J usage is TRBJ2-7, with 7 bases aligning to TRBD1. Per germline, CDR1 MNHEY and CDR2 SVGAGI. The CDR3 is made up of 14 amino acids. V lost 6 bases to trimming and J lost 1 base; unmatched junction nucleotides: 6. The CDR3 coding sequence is TGTGCCAGCAGCTCCCCGGGACAGTCCTACGAGCAGTACTTC. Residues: CASSSPGQSYEQYF.

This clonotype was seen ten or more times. CDR3 residues: CASSYSYGTYGYTF. Here the CDR3 DNA reads TGTGCCAGCAGTTACTCGTATGGGACCTATGGCTACACCTTC. The chain has TRBV6-5 and TRBJ1-2; D may be TRBD1 (5 bases). Deletions cut 0 bases from V and 4 bases from J, with 9 bases between. CDR3 length: 14 amino acids. The V gene's germline CDR1 is MNHEY and CDR2 SVGAGI.

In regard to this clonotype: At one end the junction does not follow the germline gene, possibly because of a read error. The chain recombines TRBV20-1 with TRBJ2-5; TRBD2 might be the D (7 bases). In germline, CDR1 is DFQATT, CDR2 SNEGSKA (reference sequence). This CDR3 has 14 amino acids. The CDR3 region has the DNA TGCAGTGCTAGAGCTGCAGCGGGACAAGGGACCCAGTACTTC. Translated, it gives CSARAAAGQGTQYF.

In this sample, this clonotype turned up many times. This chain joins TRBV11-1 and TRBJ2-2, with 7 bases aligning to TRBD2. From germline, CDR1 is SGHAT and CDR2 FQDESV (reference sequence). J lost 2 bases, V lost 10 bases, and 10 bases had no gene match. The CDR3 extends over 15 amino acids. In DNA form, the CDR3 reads TGTGCCACCCGAGGCGGGAGAGTAAACACCGGGGAGCTGTTTTTT. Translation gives CATRGGRVNTGELFF.

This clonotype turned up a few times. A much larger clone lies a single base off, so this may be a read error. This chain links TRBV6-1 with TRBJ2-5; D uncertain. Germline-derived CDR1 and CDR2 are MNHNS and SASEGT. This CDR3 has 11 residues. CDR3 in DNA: TGTGCCATCAGTTCGTCGGAGACCCAGTACTTC. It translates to CAISSSETQYF.

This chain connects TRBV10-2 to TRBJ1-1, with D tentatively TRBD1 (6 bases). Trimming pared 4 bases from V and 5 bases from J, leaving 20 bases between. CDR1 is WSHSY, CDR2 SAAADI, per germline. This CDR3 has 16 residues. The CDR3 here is CASSANRGGASTEAFF. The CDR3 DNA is TGCGCCAGCAGTGCAAACCGAGGGGGGGCGAGTACTGAAGCTTTCTTT.

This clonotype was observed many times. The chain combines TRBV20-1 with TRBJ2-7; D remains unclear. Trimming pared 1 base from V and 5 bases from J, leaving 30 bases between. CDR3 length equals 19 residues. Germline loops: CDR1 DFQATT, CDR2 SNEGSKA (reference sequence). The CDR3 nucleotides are TGCAGTGCTAGAGTCTCAGATTTGCGCCGGGTTTTTCCAATCCACGAGCAGTACTTC. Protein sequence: CSARVSDLRRVFPIHEQYF.

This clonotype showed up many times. Here the CDR3 reads CASRSSGRASEQYF. The CDR3 nucleotides are TGTGCCAGCAGATCTAGCGGGAGGGCCTCCGAGCAGTACTTC. This chain joins TRBV7-2 and TRBJ2-7, with 12 nucleotides matching TRBD2. The germline gives CDR1 SGHTA, CDR2 FQGNSA. The CDR3 is made up of 14 amino acids. V was clipped by 6 bases and J by 6 bases; unmatched bases: 6. Based on the CDR3 plus reference TRBV7-2 and TRBJ2-7, the full variable domain is GAGVSQSPSNKVTEKGKDVELRCDPISGHTALYWYRQSLGQGLEFLIYFQGNSAPDKSGLPSDRFSAERTGGSVSTLTIQRTQQEDSAVYLCASRSSGRASEQYFGPGTRLTVT.

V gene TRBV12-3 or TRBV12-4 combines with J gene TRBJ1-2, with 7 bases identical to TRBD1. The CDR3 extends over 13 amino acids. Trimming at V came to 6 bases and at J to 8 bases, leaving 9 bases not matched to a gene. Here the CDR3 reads CASSTGQVGGYTF. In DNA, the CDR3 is TGTGCCAGCAGCACCGGACAGGTCGGGGGCTACACCTTC.

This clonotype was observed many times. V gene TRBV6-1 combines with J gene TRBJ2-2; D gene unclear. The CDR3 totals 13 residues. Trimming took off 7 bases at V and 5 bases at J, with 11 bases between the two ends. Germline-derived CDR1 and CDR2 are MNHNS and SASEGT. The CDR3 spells CASTRGRTGELFF. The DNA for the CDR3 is TGTGCCAGCACCAGAGGACGGACCGGGGAGCTGTTTTTT.

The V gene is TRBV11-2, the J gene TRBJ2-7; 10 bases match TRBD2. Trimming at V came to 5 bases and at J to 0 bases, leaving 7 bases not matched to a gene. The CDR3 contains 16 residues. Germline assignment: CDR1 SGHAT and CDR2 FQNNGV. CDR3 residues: CASSPGLAESSYEQYF. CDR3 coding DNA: TGTGCCAGCAGCCCCGGACTAGCGGAAAGCTCCTACGAGCAGTACTTC.

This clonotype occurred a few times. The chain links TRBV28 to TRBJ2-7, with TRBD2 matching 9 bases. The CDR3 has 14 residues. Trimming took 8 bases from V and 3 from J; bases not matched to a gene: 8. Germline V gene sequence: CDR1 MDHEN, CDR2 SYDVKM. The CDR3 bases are TGTGCCAGCGACAAGCGGGAGGACGACTACGAGCAGTACTTC. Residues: CASDKREDDYEQYF. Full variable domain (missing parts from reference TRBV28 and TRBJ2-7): DVKVTQSSRYLVKRTGEKVFLECVQDMDHENMFWYRQDPGLGLRLIYFSYDVKMKEKGDIPEGYSVSREKKERFSLILESASTNQTSMYLCASDKREDDYEQYFGPGTRLTVT.

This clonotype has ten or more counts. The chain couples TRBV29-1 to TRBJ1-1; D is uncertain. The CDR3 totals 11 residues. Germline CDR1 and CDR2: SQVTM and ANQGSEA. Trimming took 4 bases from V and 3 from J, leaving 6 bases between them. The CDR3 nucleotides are TGCAGCGTTGGCCGGGACACTGAAGCTTTCTTT. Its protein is CSVGRDTEAFF.

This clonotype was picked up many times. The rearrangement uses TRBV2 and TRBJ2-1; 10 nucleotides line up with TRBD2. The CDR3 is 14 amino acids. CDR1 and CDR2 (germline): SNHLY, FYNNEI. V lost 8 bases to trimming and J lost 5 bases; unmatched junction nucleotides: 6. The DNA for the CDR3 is TGTGCCAGCGGGGGACTAGCGCCCGACAATGAGCAGTTCTTC. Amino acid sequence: CASGGLAPDNEQFF.

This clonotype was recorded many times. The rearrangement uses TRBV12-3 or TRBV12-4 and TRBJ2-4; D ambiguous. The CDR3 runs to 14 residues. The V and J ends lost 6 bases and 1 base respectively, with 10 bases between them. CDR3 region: CASSPTGAKNIQYF. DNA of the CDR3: TGTGCCAGCAGCCCGACTGGGGCCAAAAACATTCAGTACTTC.

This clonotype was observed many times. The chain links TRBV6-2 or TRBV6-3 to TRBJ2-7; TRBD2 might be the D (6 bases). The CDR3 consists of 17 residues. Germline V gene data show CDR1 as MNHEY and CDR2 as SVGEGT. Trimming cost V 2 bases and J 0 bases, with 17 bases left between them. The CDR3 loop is CASSYAGLQGASYEQYF. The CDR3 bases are TGTGCCAGCAGTTACGCGGGACTCCAGGGAGCCTCCTACGAGCAGTACTTC.

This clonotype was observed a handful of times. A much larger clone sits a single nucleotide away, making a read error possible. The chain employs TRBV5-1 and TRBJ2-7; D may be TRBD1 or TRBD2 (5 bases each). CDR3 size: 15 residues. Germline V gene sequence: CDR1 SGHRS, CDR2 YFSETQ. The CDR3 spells CVSSGLGQGVGEQYF. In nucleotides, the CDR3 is TGCGTCAGCAGCGGACTCGGCCAGGGTGTCGGCGAGCAGTACTTC.

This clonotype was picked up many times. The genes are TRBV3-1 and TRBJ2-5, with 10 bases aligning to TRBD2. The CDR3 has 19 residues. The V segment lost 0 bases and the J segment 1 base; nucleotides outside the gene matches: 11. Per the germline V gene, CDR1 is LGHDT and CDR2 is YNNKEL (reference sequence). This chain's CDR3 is CASSQDEREGLNLQETQYF. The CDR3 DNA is TGTGCCAGCAGCCAAGACGAGCGGGAGGGCCTCAACCTCCAAGAGACCCAGTACTTC.

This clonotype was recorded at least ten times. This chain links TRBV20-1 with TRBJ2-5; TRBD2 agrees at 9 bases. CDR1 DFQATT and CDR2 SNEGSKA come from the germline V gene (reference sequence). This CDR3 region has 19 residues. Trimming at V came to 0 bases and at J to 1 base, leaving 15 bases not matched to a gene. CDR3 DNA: TGCAGTGCTAGAGATCCACCCTCGGGCACTAGCGGGCCCCAAGAGACCCAGTACTTC. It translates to CSARDPPSGTSGPQETQYF.

CDR3 nucleotide sequence: TGTGCCAGCAGCTTAGGCGTGGGACAGGTTATCTATTTT. Translating gives CASSLGVGQVIYF. The V call is TRBV7-2, the J call TRBJ1-3, with 8 positions matching TRBD1. Germline values: CDR1 SGHTA, CDR2 FQGNSA. Trimming at V came to 1 base and at J to 16 bases, leaving 9 bases not matched to a gene. CDR3 length: 13 residues.

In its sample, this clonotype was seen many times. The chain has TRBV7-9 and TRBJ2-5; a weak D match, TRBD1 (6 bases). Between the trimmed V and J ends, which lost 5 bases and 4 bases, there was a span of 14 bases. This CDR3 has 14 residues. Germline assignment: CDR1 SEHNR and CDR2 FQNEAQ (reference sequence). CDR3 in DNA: TGTGCCAGCAGCCTACAGGGCTTCGGAGAGACCCAGTACTTC. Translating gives CASSLQGFGETQYF.

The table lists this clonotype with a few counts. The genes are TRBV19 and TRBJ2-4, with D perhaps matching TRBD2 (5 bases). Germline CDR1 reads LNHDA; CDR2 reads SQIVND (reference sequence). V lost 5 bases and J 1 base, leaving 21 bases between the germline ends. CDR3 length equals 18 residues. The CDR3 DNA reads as TGTGCCAGTAGTCCTCCGACTCCCCGGGGAGTGGCCAAAAACATTCAGTACTTC. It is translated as CASSPPTPRGVAKNIQYF.

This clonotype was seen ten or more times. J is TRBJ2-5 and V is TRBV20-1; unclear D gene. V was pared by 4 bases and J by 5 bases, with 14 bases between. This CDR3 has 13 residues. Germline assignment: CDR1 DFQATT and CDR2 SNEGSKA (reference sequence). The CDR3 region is CSATAEPAETQYF. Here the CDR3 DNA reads TGCAGTGCTACCGCAGAGCCGGCGGAGACCCAGTACTTC.

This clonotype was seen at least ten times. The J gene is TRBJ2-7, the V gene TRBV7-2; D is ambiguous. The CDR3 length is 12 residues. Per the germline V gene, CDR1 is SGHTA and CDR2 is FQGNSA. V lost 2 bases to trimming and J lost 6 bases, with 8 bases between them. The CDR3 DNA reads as TGTGCCAGCAGCTTACTCGCCGGCGAGCAGTACTTC. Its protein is CASSLLAGEQYF.

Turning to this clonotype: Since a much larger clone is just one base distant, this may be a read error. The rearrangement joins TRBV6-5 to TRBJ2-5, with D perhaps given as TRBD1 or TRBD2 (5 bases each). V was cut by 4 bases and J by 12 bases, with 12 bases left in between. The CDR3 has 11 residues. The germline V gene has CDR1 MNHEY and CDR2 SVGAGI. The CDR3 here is CASSCSGREYF. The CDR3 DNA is TGTGCCAGCAGTTGCTCGGGGCGGGAGTACTTC.

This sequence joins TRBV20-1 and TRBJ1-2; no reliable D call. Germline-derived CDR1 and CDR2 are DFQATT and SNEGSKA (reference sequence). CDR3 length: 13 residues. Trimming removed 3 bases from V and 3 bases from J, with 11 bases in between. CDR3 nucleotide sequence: TGCAGTGCTAGTATCGGGAGGGACTATGGCTACACCTTC. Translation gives CSASIGRDYGYTF.

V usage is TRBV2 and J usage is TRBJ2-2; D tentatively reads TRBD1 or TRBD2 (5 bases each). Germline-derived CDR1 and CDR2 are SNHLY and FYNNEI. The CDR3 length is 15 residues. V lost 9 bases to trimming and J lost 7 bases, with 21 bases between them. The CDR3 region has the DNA TGTGCCAGTCGACAGTCTCCCCGTGGGGGCGGGGAGCTGTTTTTT. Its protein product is CASRQSPRGGGELFF.

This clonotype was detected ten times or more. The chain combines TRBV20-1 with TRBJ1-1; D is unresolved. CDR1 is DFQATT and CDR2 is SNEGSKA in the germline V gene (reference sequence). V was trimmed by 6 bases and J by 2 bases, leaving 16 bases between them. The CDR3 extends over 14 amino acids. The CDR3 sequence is CSAPISGANTEAFF. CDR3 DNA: TGCAGTGCACCCATTTCAGGCGCTAACACTGAAGCTTTCTTT.

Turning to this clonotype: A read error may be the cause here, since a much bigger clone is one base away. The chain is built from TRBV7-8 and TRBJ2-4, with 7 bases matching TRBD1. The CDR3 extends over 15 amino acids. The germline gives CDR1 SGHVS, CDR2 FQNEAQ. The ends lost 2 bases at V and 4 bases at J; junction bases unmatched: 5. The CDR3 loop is CASSLSRGSKNIQYF. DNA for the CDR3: TGTGCCAGCAGCTTATCCAGGGGGTCGAAAAACATTCAGTACTTC.

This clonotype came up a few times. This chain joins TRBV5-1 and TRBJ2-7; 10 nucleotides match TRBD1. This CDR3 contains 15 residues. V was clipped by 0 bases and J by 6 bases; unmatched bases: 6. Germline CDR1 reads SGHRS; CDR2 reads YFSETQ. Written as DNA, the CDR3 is TGCGCCAGCAGCTTGGCCGGGACAGGGGTTGGCGAGCAGTACTTC. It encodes CASSLAGTGVGEQYF.